These 6 T cell receptor beta chains were all obtained from the same sample, sequenced in a study of T cells in women clearing cervical HPV infection. Sequencing used immunoSEQ multiplex PCR; TCRdb keeps in-frame clones, though not all of them. This repertoire comprises approximately 34,000 clones; its ten largest clones make up approximately 1.5%. Specimen: blood buffy coat. The receptors originated from a woman aged 18-69 years with a cervical HPV16 infection that either progressed to CIN3+ or cleared (not recorded which).

As regards this clone: The sequence runs out 3 residues before the end of the CDR3; the remainder is reconstructed from the germline J gene. The chain employs TRBV20-1 and TRBJ2-3, with 7 bases lining up with TRBD2. Unmatched junction bases numbered 6, after V lost 3 bases and J lost 3 bases. The CDR3 contains 14 residues. CDR1 and CDR2 from the germline V gene are DFQATT and SNEGSKA (reference sequence). CDR3 bases read: TGCAGTGCTAGCGGGGAGGGAACGACAGATACG. This encodes CSASGEGTTDT. In full, the CDR3 is CSASGEGTTDTQYF.

A remark on this clone: The read finishes 3 residues shy of the CDR3 end, and the germline J gene is used to complete it. The rearrangement links TRBV28 to TRBJ1-6; D gene ambiguous. CDR1 MDHEN and CDR2 SYDVKM come from the germline V gene. V was trimmed by 5 bases and J by 0 bases, leaving 8 bases between them. The CDR3 sequence is 15 residues long. The CDR3 here is CASSRPDSYNSPLHF. Incomplete CDR3 DNA: TGTGCCAGCAGTCGCCCAGACTCCTATAATTCACCC.

A remark on this clone: Sequencing ends 3 residues short of the CDR3 end; the germline J gene provides the rest. This chain joins TRBV2 and TRBJ2-1; TRBD1 matches at 7 bases. The V gene's germline CDR1 is SNHLY and CDR2 FYNNEI. The length of the CDR3 is 14 residues. V lost 5 bases, J lost 2 bases, and 3 bases stayed unmatched. The CDR3 sequence is CASSRQGAYNEQFF. The CDR3 bases that were read are TGTGCCAGCAGTCGACAGGGCGCCTACAATGAG.

A note on this clone: The sequence runs out 3 residues before the end of the CDR3; the remainder is reconstructed from the germline J gene. This chain connects TRBV7-9 to TRBJ2-4, with D perhaps matching TRBD2 (6 bases). Trimming stripped 5 bases from V and 0 bases from J, with 11 bases between. CDR1 SEHNR and CDR2 FQNEAQ come from the germline V gene (reference sequence). The CDR3 is made up of 15 amino acids. Incomplete CDR3 DNA: TGTGCCAGCAGCCACCCGGGACTAGCCAAAAACATT. This gives the protein CASSHPGLAKNI. In full, the CDR3 reads CASSHPGLAKNIQYF.

For this clone: The sequence runs out 3 residues before the end of the CDR3; the remainder is reconstructed from the germline J gene. The gene calls are TRBV6-1 and TRBJ2-7, with D perhaps assigned TRBD1 or TRBD2 (5 bases each). The germline V and J ends were trimmed by 2 bases and 3 bases, with 11 bases remaining between them. Germline V gene data show CDR1 as MNHNS and CDR2 as SASEGT. The CDR3 is 14 amino acids. The sequenced part of the CDR3 DNA is TGTGCCAGCAGTGAAACGCAGGGAGACTACGAG. Protein: CASSETQGDYE. The full-length CDR3 reads as CASSETQGDYEQYF.

With respect to this clone: From the germline J gene comes the end of the CDR3, since the read stops 3 residues before it. The J gene is TRBJ2-4, the V gene TRBV19, with 11 bases that match TRBD1. Germline V CDR1 and CDR2: LNHDA, SQIVND (reference sequence). This CDR3 has 15 amino acids. The CDR3 sequence is CASSPRDRGVHGQYF. CDR3 DNA (partial): TGTGCCAGTAGTCCCCGGGACAGGGGGGTGCATGGT.